These T cell receptor beta chains were read from a single sample in a study of T-cell reconstitution after alpha-beta-depleted transplantation in children. TCRdb ran MiXCR on the PCR reads and lists one entry per CDR3 protein. The sample has around 380,000 distinct CDR3 sequences; approximately 11% are singletons. Sample: PBMCs from the stem cell graft donor, taken from the stem cell graft. Receptor source: a human donor who donated a stem cell graft to a child with acute myeloid leukemia. CDR3s include the opening cysteine and the closing phenylalanine or tryptophan. The D gene is left open where the match is weak. Rows may omit the clone size; those that give it use once, few, many or a size class.

size: many
D: TRBD1
J: TRBJ1-5
V: TRBV7-6
CDR3: CASSLGQGASNQPQHF
DNA: TGTGCCAGCAGCTTAGGGCAGGGGGCTAGCAATCAGCCCCAGCATTTT

size: many
D: -
J: TRBJ1-2
V: TRBV5-1
CDR3: CASSLDTYGYTF
DNA: TGCGCCAGCAGCTTGGATACGTACGGCTACACCTTC

size: few
D: TRBD1
J: TRBJ1-4
V: TRBV7-9
CDR3: CASSPQGGMNEKLFF
DNA: TGTGCCAGCAGCCCACAAGGGGGCATGAATGAAAAACTGTTTTTT

size: -
D: TRBD2
J: TRBJ2-7
V: TRBV7-8
CDR3: CASSPRDYGVEQYF
DNA: TGTGCCAGCAGCCCCCGGGACTACGGAGTCGAGCAGTACTTC

size: many
D: -
J: TRBJ1-2
V: TRBV5-5
CDR3: CASSLGSMRLTSYGYTF
DNA: TGTGCCAGCAGCTTGGGGTCTATGAGACTAACTTCCTATGGCTACACCTTC

size: -
D: -
J: TRBJ2-3
V: TRBV5-4
CDR3: CASSFRHGKTDTQYF
DNA: TGTGCCAGCAGCTTCCGGCACGGAAAGACAGATACGCAGTATTTT

size: many
D: TRBD2
J: TRBJ2-3
V: TRBV4-1
CDR3: CASSQGRTRGTDTQYF
DNA: TGCGCCAGCAGCCAAGGACGGACTAGGGGCACAGATACGCAGTATTTT

size: many
D: TRBD2
J: TRBJ2-5
V: TRBV7-3
CDR3: CASSSRPGGRETQYF
DNA: TGTGCCAGCAGCTCGAGACCGGGGGGGCGAGAGACCCAGTACTTC

size: many
D: -
J: TRBJ1-2
V: TRBV29-1
CDR3: CSVSTGTNYGYTF
DNA: TGCAGCGTTTCGACAGGAACTAACTATGGCTACACCTTC

size: -
D: -
J: TRBJ2-5
V: TRBV5-1
CDR3: CASSLGLTEETQYF
DNA: TGCGCCAGCAGCTTAGGTTTGACAGAAGAGACCCAGTACTTC

size: -
D: -
J: TRBJ1-1
V: TRBV5-1
CDR3: CASSHISNTEAFF
DNA: TGCGCCAGCAGCCATATCTCGAACACTGAAGCTTTCTTT

size: few
D: -
J: TRBJ1-1
V: TRBV29-1
CDR3: CSVDLGPGEAFF
DNA: TGCAGCGTTGATTTAGGGCCCGGTGAAGCTTTCTTT

size: few
D: -
J: TRBJ2-1
V: TRBV20-1
CDR3: CSARDRGAGSLGNEQFF
DNA: TGCAGTGCTAGAGATCGGGGGGCGGGCTCCCTCGGTAATGAGCAGTTCTTC

size: many
D: TRBD1
J: TRBJ2-1
V: TRBV10-3
CDR3: CAISEPMDRVGPYNEQFF
DNA: TGTGCCATCAGTGAGCCTATGGACAGGGTTGGTCCCTACAATGAGCAGTTCTTC

size: -
D: -
J: TRBJ2-7
V: TRBV3-1
CDR3: CASSRRDWGDEQYF
DNA: TGTGCCAGCAGCCGCCGGGACTGGGGTGATGAGCAGTACTTC

size: -
D: -
J: TRBJ2-2
V: TRBV20-1
CDR3: CSARLGTGELFF
DNA: TGCAGTGCTAGGTTAGGCACCGGGGAGCTGTTTTTT

size: many
D: -
J: TRBJ2-5
V: TRBV12-3/TRBV12-4
CDR3: CASRPGTEETQYF
DNA: TGTGCCAGCAGGCCCGGGACGGAAGAGACCCAGTACTTC

size: -
D: TRBD2
J: TRBJ2-3
V: TRBV4-1
CDR3: CASSQGLTSGRDYTQYF
DNA: TGCGCCAGCAGCCAAGGCCTAACTAGCGGGAGGGATTATACGCAGTATTTT

size: -
D: TRBD2
J: TRBJ2-7
V: TRBV12-3/TRBV12-4
CDR3: CASSPSGRRYEQYF
DNA: TGTGCCAGCAGTCCTAGCGGGAGAAGATACGAGCAGTACTTC

size: -
D: -
J: TRBJ2-5
V: TRBV2
CDR3: CASRATGSETQYF
DNA: TGTGCCAGCAGAGCTACAGGGTCAGAGACCCAGTACTTC

size: many
D: -
J: TRBJ2-5
V: TRBV10-3
CDR3: CAISEVDQETQYF
DNA: TGTGCCATCAGTGAGGTAGACCAAGAGACCCAGTACTTC

size: few
D: -
J: TRBJ2-1
V: TRBV15
CDR3: CATSLWGTSNEQFF
DNA: TGTGCCACCTCTCTTTGGGGGACTTCGAATGAGCAGTTCTTC

size: few
D: -
J: TRBJ2-1
V: TRBV5-1
CDR3: CASSLVAGVYNEQFF
DNA: TGCGCCAGCAGCTTGGTGGCAGGGGTGTACAATGAGCAGTTCTTC

size: few
D: TRBD2
J: TRBJ2-3
V: TRBV10-3
CDR3: CAISDSGGGDTQYF
DNA: TGTGCCATCAGTGACTCCGGGGGGGGCGATACGCAGTATTTT

size: -
D: -
J: TRBJ2-2
V: TRBV20-1
CDR3: CSASSESTGELFF
DNA: TGCAGTGCTAGTAGTGAGAGCACCGGGGAGCTGTTTTTT

size: few
D: -
J: TRBJ1-5
V: TRBV7-2
CDR3: CASSLIWGAGQPQHF
DNA: TGTGCCAGCAGCTTAATTTGGGGCGCGGGTCAGCCCCAGCATTTT

size: -
D: -
J: TRBJ2-4
V: TRBV29-1
CDR3: CSVVVSGSKNIQYF
DNA: TGCAGCGTTGTGGTTAGCGGATCCAAAAACATTCAGTACTTC

size: few
D: -
J: TRBJ2-5
V: TRBV29-1
CDR3: CSVRGDSRGQYF
DNA: TGCAGCGTTAGGGGGGATAGCCGAGGGCAATACTTC

size: -
D: TRBD1
J: TRBJ1-5
V: TRBV20-1
CDR3: CSARRQGGVQPQHF
DNA: TGCAGTGCTAGACGGCAGGGGGGCGTACAGCCCCAGCATTTT

size: many
D: TRBD1
J: TRBJ1-2
V: TRBV5-5
CDR3: CASSGDRHNYGYTF
DNA: TGTGCCAGCAGCGGGGACAGACATAACTATGGCTACACCTTC

size: -
D: TRBD2
J: TRBJ2-5
V: TRBV9
CDR3: CASSVGGRREETQYF
DNA: TGTGCCAGCAGCGTGGGCGGGAGGAGGGAAGAGACCCAGTACTTC

size: -
D: TRBD2
J: TRBJ2-1
V: TRBV6-5
CDR3: CASSYGLAGGNNEQFF
DNA: TGTGCCAGCAGTTATGGGTTGGCGGGAGGTAACAATGAGCAGTTCTTC

size: few
D: -
J: TRBJ2-3
V: TRBV7-9
CDR3: CASSYTTSTDTQYF
DNA: TGTGCCAGCAGCTATACAACTAGCACAGATACGCAGTATTTT

size: few
D: TRBD1
J: TRBJ2-6
V: TRBV6-1
CDR3: CASSSEDRGPGANVLTF
DNA: TGTGCCAGCAGTAGTGAGGACAGGGGGCCTGGGGCCAACGTCCTGACTTTC

size: -
D: -
J: TRBJ1-2
V: TRBV12-3/TRBV12-4
CDR3: CASSLRGGAPNYGYTF
DNA: TGTGCCAGCAGCCTGCGGGGGGGCGCACCTAACTATGGCTACACCTTC

size: many
D: -
J: TRBJ2-5
V: TRBV5-6
CDR3: CASSLGQEETQYF
DNA: TGTGCCAGCAGCTTGGGTCAGGAAGAGACCCAGTACTTC

size: few
D: -
J: TRBJ2-7
V: TRBV20-1
CDR3: CSARSPRLGVSSYEQYF
DNA: TGCAGTGCTAGATCCCCAAGGCTGGGGGTAAGCTCCTACGAGCAGTACTTC

size: -
D: -
J: TRBJ2-6
V: TRBV5-1
CDR3: CASSLEGEGANVLTF
DNA: TGCGCCAGCAGCTTGGAGGGGGAAGGGGCCAACGTCCTGACTTTC

size: few
D: -
J: TRBJ2-3
V: TRBV5-1
CDR3: CASSLAHSDTQYF
DNA: TGCGCCAGCAGCCTCGCTCATTCGGATACGCAGTATTTT

size: -
D: TRBD2
J: TRBJ2-1
V: TRBV20-1
CDR3: CSARGLADHNEQFF
DNA: TGCAGTGCTAGAGGACTAGCGGATCACAATGAGCAGTTCTTC

size: few
D: TRBD1
J: TRBJ2-7
V: TRBV10-3
CDR3: CATRTGTNEQYF
DNA: TGTGCCACTAGGACAGGGACCAACGAGCAGTACTTC